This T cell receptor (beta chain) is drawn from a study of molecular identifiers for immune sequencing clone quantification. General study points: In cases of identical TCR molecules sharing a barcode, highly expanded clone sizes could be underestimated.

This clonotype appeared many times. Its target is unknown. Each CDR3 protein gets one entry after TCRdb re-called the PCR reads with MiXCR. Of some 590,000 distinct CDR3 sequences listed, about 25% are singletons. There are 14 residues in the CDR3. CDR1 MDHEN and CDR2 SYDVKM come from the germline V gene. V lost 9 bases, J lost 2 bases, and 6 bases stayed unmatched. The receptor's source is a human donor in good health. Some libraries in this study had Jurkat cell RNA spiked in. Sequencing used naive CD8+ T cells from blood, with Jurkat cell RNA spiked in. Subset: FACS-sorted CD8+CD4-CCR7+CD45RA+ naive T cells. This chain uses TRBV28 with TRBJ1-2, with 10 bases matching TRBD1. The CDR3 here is CASTGTGENYGYTF. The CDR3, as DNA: TGTGCCAGTACCGGGACAGGGGAAAACTATGGCTACACCTTC.